This entry concerns a single T cell receptor beta chain. Its antigen is not known. V gave up 1 base and J gave up 5 bases, with 17 bases separating them. The CDR3 length is 16 residues. Per germline, CDR1 LGHDT and CDR2 YNNKEL (reference sequence). The data were obtained in a study of Ad26.COV2.S vaccination and SARS-CoV-2 variants. Generated by immunoSEQ multiplex PCR, the TCRdb table keeps only in-frame clones and is missing some. The repertoire consists of more than 150,000 clones, with approximately 90% occurring once and the leading ten covering under 7.5%. Study-wide findings and caveats: In TCR breadth and depth analyses, total T cell responses may have been underestimated. CD8+ and CD4+ T cells specific for spike reportedly responded with substantial breadth after vaccination.

The rearrangement uses TRBV3-1 (or the pseudogene TRBV3-2) and TRBJ2-5; D gene unclear. The clonotype was recovered from a human donor who had recovered from COVID-19. Sequencing was performed on peripheral blood, taken after recovery from COVID-19. The CDR3 protein is CASSQGQRAVVETQYF. Here the CDR3 DNA reads TGTGCCAGCAGCCAAGGGCAGCGCGCGGTGGTGGAGACCCAGTACTTC.